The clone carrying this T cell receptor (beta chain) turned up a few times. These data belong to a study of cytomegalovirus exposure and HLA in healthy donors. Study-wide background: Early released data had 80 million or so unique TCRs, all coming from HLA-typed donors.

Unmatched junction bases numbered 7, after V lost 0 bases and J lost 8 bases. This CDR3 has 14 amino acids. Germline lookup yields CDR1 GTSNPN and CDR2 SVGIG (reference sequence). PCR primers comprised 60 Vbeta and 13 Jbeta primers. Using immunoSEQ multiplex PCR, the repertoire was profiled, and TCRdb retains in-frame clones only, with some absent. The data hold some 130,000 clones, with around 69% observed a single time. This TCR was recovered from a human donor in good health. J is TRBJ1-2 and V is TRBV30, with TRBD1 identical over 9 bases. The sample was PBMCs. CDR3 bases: TGTGCCTGGAGTGTAAAGGGACAGGGTTTCGGCTACACCTTC. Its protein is CAWSVKGQGFGYTF.